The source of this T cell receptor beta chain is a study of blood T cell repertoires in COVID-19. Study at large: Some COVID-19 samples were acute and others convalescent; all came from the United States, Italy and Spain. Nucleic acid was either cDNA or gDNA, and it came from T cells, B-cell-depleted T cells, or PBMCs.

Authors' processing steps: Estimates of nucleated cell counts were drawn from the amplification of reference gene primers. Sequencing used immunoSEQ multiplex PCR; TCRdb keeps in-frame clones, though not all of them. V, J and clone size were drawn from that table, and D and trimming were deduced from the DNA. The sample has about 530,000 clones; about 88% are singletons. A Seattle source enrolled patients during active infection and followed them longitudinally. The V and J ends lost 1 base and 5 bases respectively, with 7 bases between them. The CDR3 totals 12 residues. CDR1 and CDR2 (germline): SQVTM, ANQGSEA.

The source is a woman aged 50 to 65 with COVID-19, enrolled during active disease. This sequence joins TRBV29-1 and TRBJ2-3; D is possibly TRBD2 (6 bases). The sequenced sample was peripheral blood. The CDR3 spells CSVEGGVDTQYF. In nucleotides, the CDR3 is TGCAGCGTTGAAGGGGGGGTAGATACGCAGTATTTT.